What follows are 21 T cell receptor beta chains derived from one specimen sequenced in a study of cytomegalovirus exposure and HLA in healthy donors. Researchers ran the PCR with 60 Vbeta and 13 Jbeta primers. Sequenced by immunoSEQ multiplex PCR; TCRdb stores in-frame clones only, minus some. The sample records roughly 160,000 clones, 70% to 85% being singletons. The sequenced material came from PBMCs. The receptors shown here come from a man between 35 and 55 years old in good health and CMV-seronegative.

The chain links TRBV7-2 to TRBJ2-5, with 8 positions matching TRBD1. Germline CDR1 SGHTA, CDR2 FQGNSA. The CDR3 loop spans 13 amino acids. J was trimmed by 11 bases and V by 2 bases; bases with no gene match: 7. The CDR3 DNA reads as TGTGCCAGCAGCTTAAACAGGGGGGAGCGGCAGTACTTC. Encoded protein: CASSLNRGERQYF.

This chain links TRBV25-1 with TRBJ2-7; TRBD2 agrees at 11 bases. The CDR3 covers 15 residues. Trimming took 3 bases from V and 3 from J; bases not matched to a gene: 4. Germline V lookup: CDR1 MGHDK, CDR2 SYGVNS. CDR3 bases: TGTGCCAGCAGTGATTTTACTAGCGGGAGCTACGAGCAGTACTTC. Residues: CASSDFTSGSYEQYF.

The DNA for the CDR3 is TGCGCCAGCAGCCGAGAGGGATCGGCCGGGGAGCTGTTTTTT. Protein sequence: CASSREGSAGELFF. The rearrangement links TRBV5-1 to TRBJ2-2; D is possibly TRBD2 (5 bases). This CDR3 has 14 amino acids. Germline lookup yields CDR1 SGHRS and CDR2 YFSETQ. V was cut by 4 bases and J by 6 bases, with 13 bases left in between.

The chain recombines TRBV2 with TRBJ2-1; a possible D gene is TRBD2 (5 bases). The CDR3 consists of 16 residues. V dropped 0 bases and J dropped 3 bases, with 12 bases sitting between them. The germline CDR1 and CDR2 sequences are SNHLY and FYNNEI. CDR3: CASSEAQAGYYNEQFF. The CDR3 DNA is TGTGCCAGCAGTGAAGCGCAGGCGGGCTACTACAATGAGCAGTTCTTC. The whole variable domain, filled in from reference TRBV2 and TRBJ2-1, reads EPEVTQTPSHQVTQMGQEVILRCVPISNHLYFYWYRQILGQKVEFLVSFYNNEISEKSEIFDDQFSVERPDGSNFTLKIRSTKLEDSAMYFCASSEAQAGYYNEQFFGPGTRLTVL.

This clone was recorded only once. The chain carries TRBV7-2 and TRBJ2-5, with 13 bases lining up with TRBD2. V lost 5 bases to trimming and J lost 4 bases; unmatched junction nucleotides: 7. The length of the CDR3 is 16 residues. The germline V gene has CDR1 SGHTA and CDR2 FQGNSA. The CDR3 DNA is TGTGCCAGCAGCCCAACTAGCGGGAGGGCCGGAGAGACCCAGTACTTC. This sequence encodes CASSPTSGRAGETQYF.

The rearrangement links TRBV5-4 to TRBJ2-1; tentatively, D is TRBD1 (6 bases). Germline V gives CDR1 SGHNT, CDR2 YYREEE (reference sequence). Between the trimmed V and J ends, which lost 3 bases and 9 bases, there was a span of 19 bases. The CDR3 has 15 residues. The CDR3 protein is CASSSSRGGMGEQFF. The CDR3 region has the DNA TGTGCCAGCAGCTCGTCCAGGGGCGGCATGGGTGAGCAGTTCTTC.

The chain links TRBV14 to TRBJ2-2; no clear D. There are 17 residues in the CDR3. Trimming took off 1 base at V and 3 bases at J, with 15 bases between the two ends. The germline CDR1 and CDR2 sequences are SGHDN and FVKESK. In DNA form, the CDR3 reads TGTGCCAGCAGCCAAGGGGTACGGGTTTGGGACACCGGGGAGCTGTTTTTT. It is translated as CASSQGVRVWDTGELFF. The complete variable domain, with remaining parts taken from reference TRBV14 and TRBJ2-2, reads EAGVTQFPSHSVIEKGQTVTLRCDPISGHDNLYWYRRVMGKEIKFLLHFVKESKQDESGMPNNRFLAERTGGTYSTLKVQPAELEDSGVYFCASSQGVRVWDTGELFFGEGSRLTVL.

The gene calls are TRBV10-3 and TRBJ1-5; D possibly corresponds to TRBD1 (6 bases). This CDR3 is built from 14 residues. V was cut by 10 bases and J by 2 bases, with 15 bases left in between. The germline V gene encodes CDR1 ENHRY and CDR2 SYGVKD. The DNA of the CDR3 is TGTGCCACCTCAGGGGCTAAAGGCAATCAGCCCCAGCATTTT. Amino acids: CATSGAKGNQPQHF.

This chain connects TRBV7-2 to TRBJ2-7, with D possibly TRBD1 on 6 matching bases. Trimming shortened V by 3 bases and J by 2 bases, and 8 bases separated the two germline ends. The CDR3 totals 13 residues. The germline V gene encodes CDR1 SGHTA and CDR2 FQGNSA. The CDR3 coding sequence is TGTGCCAGCAGCTTTCAGGGGACCTACGAGCAGTACTTC. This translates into CASSFQGTYEQYF.

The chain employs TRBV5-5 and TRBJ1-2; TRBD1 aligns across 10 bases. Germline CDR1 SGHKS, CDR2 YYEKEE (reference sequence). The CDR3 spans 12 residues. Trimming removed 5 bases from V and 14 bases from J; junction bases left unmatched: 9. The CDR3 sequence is CASSPTGGGLTF. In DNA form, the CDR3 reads TGTGCCAGCAGTCCGACAGGGGGCGGACTGACCTTC.

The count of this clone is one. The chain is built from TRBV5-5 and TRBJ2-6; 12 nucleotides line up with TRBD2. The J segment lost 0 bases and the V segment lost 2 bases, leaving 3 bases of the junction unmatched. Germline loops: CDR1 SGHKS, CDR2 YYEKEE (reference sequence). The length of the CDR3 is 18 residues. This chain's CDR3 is CASSLLAGGSSGANVLTF. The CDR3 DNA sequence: TGTGCCAGCAGCTTACTAGCGGGAGGTAGCTCTGGGGCCAACGTCCTGACTTTC.

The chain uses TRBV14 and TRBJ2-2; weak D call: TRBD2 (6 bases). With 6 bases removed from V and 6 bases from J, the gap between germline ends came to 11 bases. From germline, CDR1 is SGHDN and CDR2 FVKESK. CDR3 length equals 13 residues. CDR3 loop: CASRTSGAGELFF. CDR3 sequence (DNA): TGTGCCAGCAGGACCTCGGGGGCCGGGGAGCTGTTTTTT.

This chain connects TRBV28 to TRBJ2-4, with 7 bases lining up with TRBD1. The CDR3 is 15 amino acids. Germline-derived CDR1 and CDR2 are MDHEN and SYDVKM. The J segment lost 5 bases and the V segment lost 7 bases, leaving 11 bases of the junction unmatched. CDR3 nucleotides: TGTGCCAGCACGATGGACAGGCGGCAAGAAAACATTCAGTACTTC. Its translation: CASTMDRRQENIQYF. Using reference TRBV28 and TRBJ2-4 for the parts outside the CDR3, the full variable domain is DVKVTQSSRYLVKRTGEKVFLECVQDMDHENMFWYRQDPGLGLRLIYFSYDVKMKEKGDIPEGYSVSREKKERFSLILESASTNQTSMYLCASTMDRRQENIQYFGAGTRLSVL.

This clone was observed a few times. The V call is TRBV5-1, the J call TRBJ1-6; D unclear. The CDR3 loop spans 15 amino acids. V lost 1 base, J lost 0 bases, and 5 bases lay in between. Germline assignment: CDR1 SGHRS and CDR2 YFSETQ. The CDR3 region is CASSLSGSYNSPLHF. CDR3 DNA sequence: TGCGCCAGCAGCTTGTCAGGCTCCTATAATTCACCCCTCCACTTT.

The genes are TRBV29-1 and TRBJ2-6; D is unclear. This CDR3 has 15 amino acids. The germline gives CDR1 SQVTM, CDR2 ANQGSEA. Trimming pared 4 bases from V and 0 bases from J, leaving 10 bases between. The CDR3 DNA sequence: TGCAGCGTTGGGGTCGGAGTCTCTGGGGCCAACGTCCTGACTTTC. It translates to CSVGVGVSGANVLTF.

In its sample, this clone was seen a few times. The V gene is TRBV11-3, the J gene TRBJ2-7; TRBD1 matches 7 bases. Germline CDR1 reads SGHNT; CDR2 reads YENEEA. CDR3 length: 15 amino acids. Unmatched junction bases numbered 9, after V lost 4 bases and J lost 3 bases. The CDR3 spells CASSSNSGTDYEQYF. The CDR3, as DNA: TGTGCCAGCAGCTCTAACTCCGGGACAGACTACGAGCAGTACTTC.

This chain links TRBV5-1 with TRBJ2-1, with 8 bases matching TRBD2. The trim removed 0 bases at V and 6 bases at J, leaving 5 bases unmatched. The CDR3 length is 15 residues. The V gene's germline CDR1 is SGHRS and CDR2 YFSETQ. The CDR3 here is CASSLVLAGSNEQFF. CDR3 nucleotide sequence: TGCGCCAGCAGCTTGGTATTAGCGGGAAGCAATGAGCAGTTCTTC.

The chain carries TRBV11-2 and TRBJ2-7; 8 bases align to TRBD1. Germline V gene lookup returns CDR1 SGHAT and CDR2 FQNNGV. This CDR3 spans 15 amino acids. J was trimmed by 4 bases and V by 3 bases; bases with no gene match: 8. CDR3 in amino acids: CASSFDRDRIYEQYF. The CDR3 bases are TGTGCCAGCAGCTTCGACCGGGACAGGATATACGAGCAGTACTTC.

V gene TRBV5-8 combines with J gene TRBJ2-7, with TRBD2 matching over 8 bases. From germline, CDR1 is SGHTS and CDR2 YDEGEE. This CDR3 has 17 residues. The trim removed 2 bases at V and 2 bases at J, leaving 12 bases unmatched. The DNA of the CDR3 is TGTGCCAGCAGCTTAGGTAGCGGGAATTTTGTCCCCTACGAGCAGTACTTC. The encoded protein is CASSLGSGNFVPYEQYF. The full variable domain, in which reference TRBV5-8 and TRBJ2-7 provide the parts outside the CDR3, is EAGVTQSPTHLIKTRGQQATLRCSPISGHTSVYWYQQALGLGLQFLLWYDEGEERNRGNFPPRFSGRQFPNYSSELNVNALELEDSALYLCASSLGSGNFVPYEQYFGPGTRLTVT.

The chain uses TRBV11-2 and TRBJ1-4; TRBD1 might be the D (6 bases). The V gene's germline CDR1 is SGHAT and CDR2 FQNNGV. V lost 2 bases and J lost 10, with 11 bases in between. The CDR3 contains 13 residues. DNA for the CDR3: TGTGCCAGCAGCTTACCAGGGGAGGGAAAACTGTTTTTT. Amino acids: CASSLPGEGKLFF. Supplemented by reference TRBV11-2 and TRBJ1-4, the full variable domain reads EAGVAQSPRYKIIEKRQSVAFWCNPISGHATLYWYQQILGQGPKLLIQFQNNGVVDDSQLPKDRFSAERLKGVDSTLKIQPAKLEDSAVYLCASSLPGEGKLFFGSGTQLSVL.

In DNA, the CDR3 is TGTGCCAGCAGCGCTCTCGGGACAGGGAAGGAAAAACTGTTTTTT. Its translation is CASSALGTGKEKLFF. The V gene is TRBV27, the J gene TRBJ1-4; 9 nucleotides line up with TRBD1. J gave up 8 bases and V 6 bases, and 10 bases lay outside the gene matches. This CDR3 spans 15 amino acids. Germline CDR1 is MNHEY and CDR2 is SMNVEV (reference sequence).